This TCR beta chain was sequenced during a study of shared clonotypes between healthy human individuals. Notes on the study in general: Generation probabilities of non-shared clonotypes were lower (relative to those shared by all four donors). Larger estimated richness was generally recorded for naive subsets relative to memory subsets.

The naive CD8 subset, CD45RO-negative cells positively selected for CCR7, excluded terminally differentiated effector memory CD45RA+ cells. Adult donors, all healthy and HIV-negative, had no recent acute infections or vaccinations. Every donor was a Caucasian adult from Nashville, Tennessee. CDR3 size: 12 residues. Germline V gene lookup returns CDR1 WSHSY and CDR2 SAAADI. The ends were cut back, 7 bases at V and 5 bases at J, with 10 bases in the middle. As to this clone: Its antigen is unknown.

Clones were read by immunoSEQ multiplex PCR, and TCRdb kept only the in-frame ones, dropping some. Here the sample spans roughly 2.1 million clones, 93% being singletons. Sequenced material: naive CD8+ T cells from PBMCs. The source is a young man in good health. Some clones in this sample may be carry-over from other donors' samples. V is TRBV10-2 and J is TRBJ2-3; D uncertain. CDR3 sequence reads: CASTSQLDTQYF. CDR3 coding DNA: TGCGCCAGCACCTCCCAATTAGATACGCAGTATTTT.